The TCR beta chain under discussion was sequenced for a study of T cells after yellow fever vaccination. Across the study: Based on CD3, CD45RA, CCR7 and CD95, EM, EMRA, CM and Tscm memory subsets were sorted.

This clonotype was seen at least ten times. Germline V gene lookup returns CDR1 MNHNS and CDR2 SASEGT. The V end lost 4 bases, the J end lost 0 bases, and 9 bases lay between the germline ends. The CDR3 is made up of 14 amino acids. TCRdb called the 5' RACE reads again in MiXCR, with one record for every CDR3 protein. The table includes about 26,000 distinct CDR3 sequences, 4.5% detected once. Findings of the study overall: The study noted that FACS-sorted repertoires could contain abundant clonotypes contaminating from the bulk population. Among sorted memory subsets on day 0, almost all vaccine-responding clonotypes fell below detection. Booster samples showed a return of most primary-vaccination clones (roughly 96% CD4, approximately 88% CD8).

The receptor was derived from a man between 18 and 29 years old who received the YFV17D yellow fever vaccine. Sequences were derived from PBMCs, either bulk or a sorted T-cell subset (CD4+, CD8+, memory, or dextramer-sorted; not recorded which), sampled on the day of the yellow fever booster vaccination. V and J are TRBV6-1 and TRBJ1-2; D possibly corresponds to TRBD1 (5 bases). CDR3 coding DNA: TGTGCCAGCAGTGGACAGACCTCTAACTATGGCTACACCTTC. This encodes CASSGQTSNYGYTF.